This passage covers 2 T cell receptor beta chains from one sample sequenced in a study of blood T cell repertoires in COVID-19. Sequencing was performed with immunoSEQ multiplex PCR; in TCRdb, only in-frame clones are kept and a portion is missing. The sample contains 200,000 or so clones, under 90% of which appear only once. Sequenced material: PBMCs or T cells enriched from blood (not recorded which). The receptors shown here come from a man aged 60-69 years who had recovered from COVID-19.

The chain combines TRBV27 with TRBJ2-7; D is possibly TRBD1 (6 bases). V lost 3 bases to trimming and J lost 2 bases, with 8 bases between them. CDR1 and CDR2 (germline): MNHEY, SMNVEV (reference sequence). This CDR3 has 13 amino acids. For the CDR3, the DNA is TGTGCCAGCAGTTTGGGGGCCCCCTACGAGCAGTACTTC. Translation gives CASSLGAPYEQYF.

V is TRBV2 and J is TRBJ1-1; D might be TRBD1 (5 bases). Trimming took 2 bases from V and 4 from J, leaving 8 bases between them. Germline CDR1 reads SNHLY; CDR2 reads FYNNEI. The CDR3 is 13 residues long. CDR3 nucleotide sequence: TGTGCCAGCAGTGAAACAGGATTCACTGAAGCTTTCTTT. Translating it yields CASSETGFTEAFF.